This T cell receptor (beta chain) was identified in a study of OX40 agonist ivuxolimab in advanced cancers. Findings and caveats of the study: Clonal expansion in partial responders at 0.1-3.0 mg/kg ranked among the lowest.

V dropped 5 bases and J dropped 10 bases, with 18 bases sitting between them. CDR3 length: 15 amino acids. CDR1 is MNHNY, CDR2 SVGAGI, per germline (reference sequence). TCRdb's copy holds only in-frame clones and misses some; the assay was immunoSEQ multiplex PCR. This table holds some 50,000 clones, about four fifths found once. This clone was counted only a few times. The antigen remains undetermined. A history of autoimmune disease or systemic immunosuppression excluded patients. The sequence came from an adult with an advanced solid tumor such as melanoma, head and neck, liver or kidney cancer. Specimen: CD4+ or CD8+ T cells sorted from blood, collected in a trial of the OX40 agonist ivuxolimab. The gene calls are TRBV6-6 and TRBJ1-6; D unclear. The CDR3 region is CASSPYVKAYSPLHF. The CDR3 DNA follows: TGTGCCAGCAGTCCCTACGTCAAGGCCTACTCACCCCTCCACTTT.